This T cell receptor beta chain derives from a study of response to subunit inactivated influenza vaccine. Overall study findings and caveats: The authors proposed limited new T cell recruitment per seasonal influenza vaccination.

From the RT-PCR reads, TCRdb called clonotypes with MiXCR, one entry per CDR3 protein. The sample has under 850,000 distinct CDR3 sequences; less than 20% are singletons. Concerning this clonotype: Its antigen remains unknown.

The CDR3 runs to 16 residues. V was clipped by 1 base and J by 4 bases; unmatched bases: 8. CDR1 and CDR2 (germline): SNHLY, FYNNEI. This clonotype was sampled from a man aged 45-65 years who received an inactivated influenza vaccine. Specimen: PBMCs from blood, collected less than 6 days after vaccination. This chain joins TRBV2 and TRBJ2-7; 9 bases are shared with TRBD1. This CDR3 is CASSEGPGQGPYEQYF. The CDR3, as DNA: TGTGCCAGCAGTGAAGGCCCGGGACAGGGTCCTTACGAGCAGTACTTC.